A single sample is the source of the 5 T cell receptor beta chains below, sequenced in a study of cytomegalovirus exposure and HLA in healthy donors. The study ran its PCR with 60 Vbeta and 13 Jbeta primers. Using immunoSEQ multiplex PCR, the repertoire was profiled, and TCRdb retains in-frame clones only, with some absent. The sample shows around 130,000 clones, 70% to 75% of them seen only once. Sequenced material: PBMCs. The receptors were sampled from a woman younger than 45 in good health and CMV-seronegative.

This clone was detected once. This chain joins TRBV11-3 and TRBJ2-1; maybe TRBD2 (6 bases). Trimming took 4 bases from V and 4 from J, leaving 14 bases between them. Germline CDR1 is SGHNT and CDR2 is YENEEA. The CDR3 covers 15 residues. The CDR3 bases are TGTGCCAGCAGCTCCACTATCCGGGAGTACAATGAGCAGTTCTTC. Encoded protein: CASSSTIREYNEQFF.

This CDR3 is CASSPLVSYEQYF. CDR3 DNA: TGTGCCAGCAGTCCGCTTGTGAGCTACGAGCAGTACTTC. The chain employs TRBV27 and TRBJ2-7, with D unclear. V lost 5 bases, J lost 3 bases, and 11 bases lay in between. This CDR3 has 13 residues. Per germline, CDR1 MNHEY and CDR2 SMNVEV (reference sequence).

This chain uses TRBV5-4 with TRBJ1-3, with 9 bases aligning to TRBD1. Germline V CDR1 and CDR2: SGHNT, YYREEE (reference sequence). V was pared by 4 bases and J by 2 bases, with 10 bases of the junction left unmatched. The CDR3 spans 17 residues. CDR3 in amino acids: CASSTNRDRDTGNTIYF. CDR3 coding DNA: TGTGCCAGCAGCACTAACCGGGACAGGGACACTGGAAACACCATATATTTT.

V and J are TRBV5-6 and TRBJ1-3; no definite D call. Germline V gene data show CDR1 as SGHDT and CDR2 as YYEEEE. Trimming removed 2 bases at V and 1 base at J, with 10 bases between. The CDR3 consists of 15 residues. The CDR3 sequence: CASSLLTLSGNTIYF. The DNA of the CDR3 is TGTGCCAGCAGCTTATTAACATTATCTGGAAACACCATATATTTT.

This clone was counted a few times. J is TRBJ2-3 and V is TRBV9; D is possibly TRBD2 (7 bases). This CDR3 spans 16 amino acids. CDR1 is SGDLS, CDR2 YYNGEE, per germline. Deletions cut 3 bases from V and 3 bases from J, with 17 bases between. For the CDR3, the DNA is TGTGCCAGCAGCGCAACTAGCGAAGGGGGAACAGATACGCAGTATTTT. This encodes CASSATSEGGTDTQYF.